What follows are 10 T cell receptor beta chains derived from one specimen sequenced in a study of T cell responses to AZD1222 COVID-19 vaccine. Method: immunoSEQ multiplex PCR; TCRdb's copy keeps in-frame clones and lacks some. This table has about 140,000 clones, more than 70% appearing once. This specimen consisted of peripheral blood, obtained on day 0 of AZD1222 vaccination. Source of these receptors: an adult in good health.

This chain joins TRBV4-3 and TRBJ1-2; the match to TRBD1 covers 10 bases. This CDR3 region has 15 residues. The germline CDR1 and CDR2 sequences are LGHNA and YSLEER. V lost 1 base and J lost 7; bases outside the gene matches: 6. In nucleotides, the CDR3 is TGCGCCAGCAGCCAAGCCAGACAGGGGGCTGGTGGCTACACCTTC. Translation: CASSQARQGAGGYTF.

The rearrangement uses TRBV16 and TRBJ1-3; maybe TRBD1 (6 bases). Germline V gene data show CDR1 as KGHSY and CDR2 as FQNENV. This CDR3 has 17 residues. Between the trimmed V and J ends, which lost 0 bases and 2 bases, there was a span of 14 bases. CDR3 in amino acids: CASSQSRTGQAGNTIYF. The CDR3, as DNA: TGTGCCAGCAGCCAATCCCGCACAGGGCAAGCTGGAAACACCATATATTTT.

In this sample, this clone turned up once. The chain employs TRBV9 and TRBJ1-4, with 7 bases fitting TRBD1. With V trimmed by 2 bases and J by 3 bases, 1 base remained unmatched. CDR3 length: 14 residues. Germline assignment: CDR1 SGDLS and CDR2 YYNGEE. In nucleotides, the CDR3 is TGTGCCAGCAGCGTTCAGGGGGCTAATGAAAAACTGTTTTTT. This codes for CASSVQGANEKLFF.

The rearrangement joins TRBV3-1 (or the pseudogene TRBV3-2) to TRBJ2-3, with 8 bases that match TRBD2. CDR3 length: 16 residues. The V gene end was trimmed by 4 bases and the J gene end by 1 base; junction bases not matched to a gene: 7. Germline CDR1 is LGHDT and CDR2 is YNNKEL (reference sequence). The DNA for the CDR3 is TGTGCCAGCAGCCCAGACAAGGGACTAGGCACAGATACGCAGTATTTT. This sequence encodes CASSPDKGLGTDTQYF.

The chain carries TRBV25-1 and TRBJ2-5; the match to TRBD1 covers 7 bases. The J segment lost 5 bases and the V segment lost 3 bases, leaving 9 bases of the junction unmatched. CDR1 and CDR2 (germline): MGHDK, SYGVNS. The CDR3 extends over 15 amino acids. CDR3 amino acids: CASSDPTGPRETQYF. CDR3 DNA sequence: TGTGCCAGCAGTGATCCGACAGGGCCTAGGGAGACCCAGTACTTC.

The V gene is TRBV5-1, the J gene TRBJ1-1; weak D call: TRBD1 (5 bases). Per germline, CDR1 SGHRS and CDR2 YFSETQ. V was shortened by 8 bases and J by 2 bases, with 13 bases between the two germline ends. This CDR3 is 13 amino acids long. CDR3 sequence reads: CASRRGSNTEAFF. CDR3 in DNA: TGCGCCAGTCGACGGGGGAGCAACACTGAAGCTTTCTTT.

This chain connects TRBV6-2 or TRBV6-3 to TRBJ1-2, with a weak D call TRBD1 (6 bases). Trimming removed 6 bases from V and 8 bases from J, with 10 bases in between. Germline V gene data show CDR1 as MNHEY and CDR2 as SVGEGT. CDR3 size: 11 residues. CDR3 sequence reads: CASSTGTGYTF. CDR3 nucleotides: TGTGCCAGCAGCACCGGGACAGGCTACACCTTC.

This clone was observed a single time. Other DNA sequences within the sample encode an identical CDR3. The chain employs TRBV7-2 and TRBJ1-4, with D maybe TRBD1 (6 bases). The germline CDR1 and CDR2 sequences are SGHTA and FQGNSA. Trimming took off 6 bases at V and 8 bases at J, with 13 bases between the two ends. The CDR3 is made up of 13 amino acids. CDR3 nucleotide sequence: TGTGCCAGCAGTCTAAATAGGGGGGAAAAACTGTTTTTT. The encoded protein is CASSLNRGEKLFF.

The V gene is TRBV15, the J gene TRBJ2-5; D unresolved. V dropped 0 bases and J dropped 0 bases, with 8 bases sitting between them. Germline V gene sequence: CDR1 LNHNV, CDR2 YYDKDF (reference sequence). The CDR3 sequence is 15 residues long. The CDR3 DNA sequence: TGTGCCACCAGCAGAGATCAAGGGTACCAAGAGACCCAGTACTTC. It translates to CATSRDQGYQETQYF.

The genes are TRBV19 and TRBJ1-2; 9 nucleotides align to TRBD1. V dropped 5 bases and J dropped 6; count of bases not matched to a gene: 7. This CDR3 comprises 14 residues. In germline, CDR1 is LNHDA, CDR2 SQIVND (reference sequence). Here the CDR3 reads CASSLTGGLDGYTF. The CDR3 bases are TGTGCCAGTAGTTTAACAGGGGGCCTAGATGGCTACACCTTC.